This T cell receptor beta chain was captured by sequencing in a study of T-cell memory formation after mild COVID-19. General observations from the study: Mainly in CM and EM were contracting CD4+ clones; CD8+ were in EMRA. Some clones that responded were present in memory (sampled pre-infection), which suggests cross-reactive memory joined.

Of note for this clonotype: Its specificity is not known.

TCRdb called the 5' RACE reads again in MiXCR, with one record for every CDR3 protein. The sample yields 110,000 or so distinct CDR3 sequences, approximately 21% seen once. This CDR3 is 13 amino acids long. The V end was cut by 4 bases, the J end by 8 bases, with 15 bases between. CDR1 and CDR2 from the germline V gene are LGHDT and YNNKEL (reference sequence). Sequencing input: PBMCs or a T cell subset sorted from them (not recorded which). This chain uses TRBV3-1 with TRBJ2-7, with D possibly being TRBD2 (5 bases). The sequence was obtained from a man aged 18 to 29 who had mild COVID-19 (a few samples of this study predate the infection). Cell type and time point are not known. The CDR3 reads CASSPSPVSKQYF. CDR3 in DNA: TGTGCCAGCAGCCCTAGCCCTGTCAGCAAGCAGTACTTC.